This passage covers 21 T cell receptor beta chains from one sample sequenced in a study of Ad26.COV2.S vaccination and SARS-CoV-2 variants. Treatment reported: roughly 18 received Ad26.COV2.S at low or high dose, single or two shots; about 5 received placebo; per-sample allocation not given. Sampling took place 63 days after the first vaccine or placebo injection. Generated by immunoSEQ multiplex PCR, the TCRdb table keeps only in-frame clones and is missing some. The repertoire holds approximately 420,000 clones, with approximately 91% as singletons. The specimen comprised peripheral blood, sampled in a trial of Ad26.COV2.S vaccine versus placebo. The source of these receptors is a person between 18 and 65 years old who received the Ad26.COV2.S COVID-19 vaccine or a placebo.

The chain recombines TRBV4-3 with TRBJ1-1; TRBD1 agrees at 7 bases. V trimming: 1 base; J trimming: 1 base; junction bases outside the gene matches: 9. The CDR3 spans 17 residues. CDR1 and CDR2 from the germline V gene are LGHNA and YSLEER. As DNA, the CDR3 is TGCGCCAGCAGCCAAGGATTCAGGAGGACAGGGAACACTGAAGCTTTCTTT. The encoded protein is CASSQGFRRTGNTEAFF.

This chain uses TRBV6-5 with TRBJ2-7, with D tentatively TRBD1 or TRBD2 (5 bases each). The CDR3 consists of 14 residues. Trimming stripped 8 bases from V and 7 bases from J, with 21 bases between. Germline lookup yields CDR1 MNHEY and CDR2 SVGAGI. CDR3 sequence reads: CASVGTGRTGEQYF. Here the CDR3 DNA reads TGTGCCAGCGTAGGGACCGGACGGACCGGGGAGCAGTACTTC.

This clone was counted once. This rearrangement joins TRBV18 to TRBJ2-6; D not resolved. The V end was cut by 3 bases, the J end by 0 bases, with 12 bases between. The CDR3 has 17 residues. From germline, CDR1 is KGHSH and CDR2 LQKENI. CDR3 bases: TGTGCCAGCTCACCTGTAACGCAGGACTCTGGGGCCAACGTCCTGACTTTC. This translates into CASSPVTQDSGANVLTF. The full variable domain, with the rest looked up from reference TRBV18 and TRBJ2-6, is NAGVMQNPRHLVRRRGQEARLRCSPMKGHSHVYWYRQLPEEGLKFMVYLQKENIIDESGMPKERFSAEFPKEGPSILRIQQVVRGDSAAYFCASSPVTQDSGANVLTFGAGSRLTVL.

The gene calls are TRBV29-1 and TRBJ2-7, with TRBD1 matching 7 bases. The CDR3 contains 13 residues. The trim removed 4 bases at V and 6 bases at J, leaving 9 bases unmatched. From germline, CDR1 is SQVTM and CDR2 ANQGSEA. This CDR3 reads CSVAPGRGSEQYF. The CDR3 DNA reads as TGCAGCGTTGCCCCAGGCAGGGGGAGCGAGCAGTACTTC.

The chain has TRBV4-3 and TRBJ1-1, with 8 bases fitting TRBD1. The CDR3 consists of 15 residues. The germline V gene encodes CDR1 LGHNA and CDR2 YSLEER. J was trimmed by 6 bases and V by 4 bases; bases with no gene match: 10. In DNA form, the CDR3 reads TGCGCCAGCAGCCGTTCGGACAGGGATTCGGCTGAAGCTTTCTTT. It codes for CASSRSDRDSAEAFF.

With respect to this clone: Other DNA sequences in this sample translate to the same CDR3. The V call is TRBV5-1, the J call TRBJ2-5; 9 nucleotides match TRBD2. V lost 3 bases and J lost 2; bases outside the gene matches: 5. CDR1 is SGHRS, CDR2 YFSETQ, per germline. The CDR3 contains 15 residues. The CDR3 loop is CASSSSGDLQETQYF. The CDR3 DNA follows: TGCGCCAGCAGCTCTAGCGGGGACTTACAAGAGACCCAGTACTTC.

This chain connects TRBV27 to TRBJ2-1; possibly TRBD2 for D (6 bases). The V end was cut by 1 base, the J end by 4 bases, with 11 bases between. Germline V CDR1 and CDR2: MNHEY, SMNVEV (reference sequence). The CDR3 spans 15 residues. As DNA, the CDR3 is TGTGCCAGCAGTTTATGGGGGGACCTTTACAATGAGCAGTTCTTC. This translates into CASSLWGDLYNEQFF.

The rearrangement links TRBV13 to TRBJ2-7; tentative D call: TRBD1 (5 bases). Germline V lookup: CDR1 PRHDT, CDR2 FYEKMQ (reference sequence). The V and J ends lost 6 bases and 5 bases respectively, with 17 bases between them. There are 14 residues in the CDR3. The CDR3 protein is CASSQSSGWHEQYF. The CDR3, as DNA: TGTGCCAGCAGTCAGAGCTCAGGGTGGCACGAGCAGTACTTC.

This clone was observed once. The genes are TRBV19 and TRBJ2-6; D gene ambiguous. Germline lookup yields CDR1 LNHDA and CDR2 SQIVND (reference sequence). V was cut by 7 bases and J by 1 base, with 8 bases left in between. The CDR3 totals 14 residues. In nucleotides, the CDR3 is TGTGCCAGTAACCTCGAGTCTGGGGCCAACGTCCTGACTTTC. Protein sequence: CASNLESGANVLTF.

The chain employs TRBV12-5 and TRBJ1-1; 8 bases align to TRBD1. Germline V CDR1 and CDR2: LGHNT, FRNRAP. The junction had 7 bases not matched to a gene; V was cut back by 2 bases and J by 5 bases. CDR3 length: 15 residues. CDR3 DNA sequence: TGTGCTAGTGGTTTGACCCTGGACAGGGTAACTGAAGCTTTCTTT. Translated, it gives CASGLTLDRVTEAFF.

The J gene is TRBJ1-1, the V gene TRBV28; tentatively, D is TRBD1 (5 bases). V lost 6 bases, J lost 2 bases, and 10 bases lay in between. Per the germline V gene, CDR1 is MDHEN and CDR2 is SYDVKM. There are 13 residues in the CDR3. The DNA for the CDR3 is TGTGCCAGCAGCGAAGGGGTTAACACTGAAGCTTTCTTT. Translation gives CASSEGVNTEAFF.

This clone was seen just once. CDR3 sequence: CASSAPEGKLYGYTF. Written as DNA, the CDR3 is TGCGCCAGCAGCGCTCCGGAAGGAAAACTCTATGGCTACACCTTC. This chain joins TRBV5-1 and TRBJ1-2; D gene unclear. Trimming shortened V by 4 bases and J by 4 bases, and 17 bases separated the two germline ends. There are 15 residues in the CDR3. CDR1 and CDR2 from the germline V gene are SGHRS and YFSETQ.

The V and J genes are TRBV7-9 and TRBJ1-1; the match to TRBD1 covers 7 bases. J gave up 3 bases and V 6 bases, and 4 bases lay outside the gene matches. The germline gives CDR1 SEHNR, CDR2 FQNEAQ (reference sequence). The CDR3 length is 13 residues. The CDR3 loop is CASSFDRDTEAFF. The CDR3 DNA reads as TGTGCCAGCAGTTTCGACAGGGACACTGAAGCTTTCTTT. The full variable domain, in which reference TRBV7-9 and TRBJ1-1 provide the parts outside the CDR3, is DTGVSQNPRHKITKRGQNVTFRCDPISEHNRLYWYRQTLGQGPEFLTYFQNEAQLEKSRLLSDRFSAERPKGSFSTLEIQRTEQGDSAMYLCASSFDRDTEAFFGQGTRLTVV.

The chain uses TRBV7-2 and TRBJ2-7; 8 nucleotides line up with TRBD2. Looked up from germline, CDR1 is SGHTA and CDR2 is FQGNSA. Trimming cost V 5 bases and J 0 bases; bases outside gene matches: 6. This CDR3 has 15 residues. The CDR3 sequence is CASSLLAESSYEQYF. CDR3 sequence (DNA): TGTGCCAGCAGCCTACTAGCGGAAAGCTCCTACGAGCAGTACTTC.

J is TRBJ1-4 and V is TRBV25-1; 8 bases map to TRBD1. This CDR3 spans 14 amino acids. The V segment lost 4 bases and the J segment 5 bases; nucleotides outside the gene matches: 3. Looked up from germline, CDR1 is MGHDK and CDR2 is SYGVNS. CDR3 sequence reads: CASSGTGSNEKLFF. The CDR3 region has the DNA TGTGCCAGCAGTGGGACAGGGAGCAATGAAAAACTGTTTTTT.

The CDR3 nucleotides read TGCAGCGTTGAATGGGGGACACAAACTAGCACAGATACGCAGTATTTT. Translating gives CSVEWGTQTSTDTQYF. The genes are TRBV29-1 and TRBJ2-3, with D perhaps matching TRBD1 (6 bases). Trimming removed 2 bases at V and 0 bases at J, with 15 bases between. Looked up from germline, CDR1 is SQVTM and CDR2 is ANQGSEA. CDR3 length equals 16 residues.

J is TRBJ2-5 and V is TRBV25-1, with TRBD2 matching 7 bases. The germline V gene encodes CDR1 MGHDK and CDR2 SYGVNS. The CDR3 loop spans 16 amino acids. With 3 bases clipped from V and 1 base from J, the junction kept 8 bases outside the gene matches. CDR3 nucleotide sequence: TGTGCCAGCAGTGAGGGACGAGCGGGATTCCAAGAGACCCAGTACTTC. Its translation is CASSEGRAGFQETQYF.

The J gene is TRBJ2-7, the V gene TRBV5-1; D call uncertain. Germline V lookup: CDR1 SGHRS, CDR2 YFSETQ. The length of the CDR3 is 11 residues. Deletions cut 0 bases from V and 7 bases from J, with 5 bases between. CDR3 sequence reads: CASSLDSEQYF. The CDR3 nucleotides read TGCGCCAGCAGCTTGGACAGTGAGCAGTACTTC.

This clone was seen a handful of times. The gene calls are TRBV12-3 or TRBV12-4 and TRBJ2-1; TRBD1 might be the D (6 bases). The CDR3 runs to 13 residues. With 6 bases removed from V and 10 bases from J, the gap between germline ends came to 16 bases. CDR3 in DNA: TGTGCCAGCAGCCAAACACAGGGATCCGAGCAGTTCTTC. This encodes CASSQTQGSEQFF.

This clone occurred once. The V gene is TRBV27, the J gene TRBJ1-1; maybe TRBD1 (6 bases). The V end lost 4 bases, the J end lost 6 bases, and 15 bases lay between the germline ends. CDR1 is MNHEY, CDR2 SMNVEV, per germline (reference sequence). The CDR3 has 14 amino acids. In DNA form, the CDR3 reads TGTGCCAGCAGTTCAATTGACAGGATCGCTGAAGCTTTCTTT. Protein: CASSSIDRIAEAFF.

The V and J genes are TRBV11-1 and TRBJ2-2; the D is unclear. This CDR3 has 14 amino acids. Trimming removed 6 bases from V and 7 bases from J, with 15 bases in between. CDR1 and CDR2 from the germline V gene are SGHAT and FQDESV (reference sequence). CDR3 nucleotide sequence: TGTGCCAGCAGTTTCGACTCCCCTGTCGGGGAGCTGTTTTTT. Protein sequence: CASSFDSPVGELFF.